A single sample is the source of the 7 T cell receptor beta chains below, sequenced in a study of shared clonotypes between healthy human individuals. Method: immunoSEQ multiplex PCR; TCRdb's copy keeps in-frame clones and lacks some. Among about 2 million clones listed, 95% were seen once. The sequencing sample was made of naive CD4+ T cells sorted from blood. Described subset: CD45RA+ positively selected. The origin of the receptors is a man aged 18 to 35 in good health.

This chain connects TRBV28 to TRBJ1-1; the D is unclear. Germline V gene data show CDR1 as MDHEN and CDR2 as SYDVKM. V shed 6 bases and J shed 1 base, with 15 bases lying between them. The CDR3 has 15 residues. Here the CDR3 DNA reads TGTGCCAGCAGGACTGCCAGCGAATGGAACACTGAAGCTTTCTTT. Protein sequence: CASRTASEWNTEAFF.

The rearrangement links TRBV6-5 to TRBJ2-7; 12 bases agree with TRBD2. CDR1 and CDR2 from the germline V gene are MNHEY and SVGAGI. This CDR3 has 15 residues. The V gene end was trimmed by 4 bases and the J gene end by 4 bases; junction bases not matched to a gene: 5. Here the CDR3 reads CASSSLAGGTYEQYF. The CDR3 DNA reads TGTGCCAGCAGTTCACTAGCGGGAGGCACATACGAGCAGTACTTC.

The chain links TRBV21-1 to TRBJ2-7; TRBD1, the D gene given by the table, was not confirmed from the DNA. TRBV21-1 is marked as a pseudogene. The CDR3 is 14 amino acids. This chain's CDR3 is CASSGGQGAYEQYF. In DNA form, the CDR3 reads TGTGCCAGCAGCGGTGGACAGGGAGCCTACGAGCAGTACTTC.

With respect to this clone: Different DNA sequences within this sample yield the same CDR3. The V call is TRBV9, the J call TRBJ2-7, with a possible D match to TRBD1 (6 bases). The CDR3 runs 13 residues. V was trimmed by 2 bases and J by 2 bases, leaving 8 bases between them. CDR1 is SGDLS and CDR2 is YYNGEE in the germline V gene. CDR3 sequence: CASSVTGAYEQYF. CDR3 nucleotide sequence: TGTGCCAGCAGCGTGACAGGAGCCTACGAGCAGTACTTC.

The genes are TRBV7-9 and TRBJ1-1, with unresolved D. The CDR3 contains 14 residues. Germline V lookup: CDR1 SEHNR, CDR2 FQNEAQ (reference sequence). Deletions cut 1 base from V and 6 bases from J, with 12 bases between. The chain's CDR3 is CASSLGYPMSEAFF. The CDR3 region has the DNA TGTGCCAGCAGCTTAGGGTACCCAATGTCTGAAGCTTTCTTT.

The chain couples TRBV19 to TRBJ2-5; D tentatively fits TRBD1 or TRBD2 (5 bases each). V was trimmed by 8 bases and J by 4 bases, leaving 26 bases between them. CDR1 and CDR2 from the germline V gene are LNHDA and SQIVND (reference sequence). The CDR3 is 17 amino acids. The CDR3, as DNA: TGTGCCAGTCCCCGTAACCAGCCCGAGGGTAGGGGAGAGACCCAGTACTTC. Translation: CASPRNQPEGRGETQYF.

V gene TRBV5-6 combines with J gene TRBJ1-2; 7 bases align to TRBD1. This CDR3 spans 13 amino acids. V shed 4 bases, J shed 2 bases, and the junction held 2 bases outside the gene matches. CDR1 is SGHDT and CDR2 is YYEEEE in the germline V gene. Written as DNA, the CDR3 is TGTGCCAGCAGCGCGGGACAGAACTATGGCTACACCTTC. Its translation: CASSAGQNYGYTF.